This T cell receptor (beta chain) originates from a study of identical twins. A single record per CDR3 protein comes from TCRdb applying MiXCR to the 5' RACE reads. The sample lists 250,000 to 300,000 distinct CDR3 sequences; about 8.5% were seen once. CDR3 length: 13 residues. V dropped 8 bases and J dropped 5; count of bases not matched to a gene: 9. Per the germline V gene, CDR1 is MDHEN and CDR2 is SYDVKM. This same sample was also taken into another study, of yellow fever vaccine responses in identical twins.

The sample comprised CD8+ T cells sorted from blood. The rearrangement links TRBV28 to TRBJ2-7; 7 bases fit TRBD2. This sequence was found in a woman aged 18-30 years in good health. The CDR3 region has the DNA TGTGCCAGCCTGGCTGCCGGGGGGAACGAGCAGTACTTC. It translates to CASLAAGGNEQYF.